This entry lists 8 T cell receptor beta chains sequenced from one sample in a study of cytomegalovirus exposure and HLA in healthy donors. The PCR had 60 Vbeta and 13 Jbeta primers. Generated by immunoSEQ multiplex PCR, the TCRdb table keeps only in-frame clones and is missing some. The sample includes about 150,000 clones, 60% to 80% of them seen just once. The sample consisted of PBMCs. Receptor source: a man in his late teens or twenties in good health and CMV-seropositive.

The chain couples TRBV27 to TRBJ2-7; 15 bases are shared with TRBD2. The V segment lost 7 bases and the J segment 6 bases; nucleotides outside the gene matches: 7. Per germline, CDR1 MNHEY and CDR2 SMNVEV (reference sequence). This CDR3 is 15 amino acids long. In DNA form, the CDR3 reads TGTGCCAGCATAGGACTAGCGGGAGGGCCGGGCGAGCAGTACTTC. This codes for CASIGLAGGPGEQYF.

This clone was counted at least ten times. The J gene is TRBJ2-6, the V gene TRBV4-1, with 7 bases fitting TRBD1. J lost 2 bases, V lost 1 base, and 2 bases had no gene match. The V gene's germline CDR1 is MGHRA and CDR2 YSYEKL. The CDR3 loop spans 16 amino acids. The CDR3 sequence is CASSQGQGAGANVLTF. CDR3 coding DNA: TGCGCCAGCAGCCAAGGACAGGGCGCTGGGGCCAACGTCCTGACTTTC.

In its sample, this clone was seen a few times. V is TRBV19 and J is TRBJ2-3; 8 bases are shared with TRBD1. J lost 3 bases, V lost 8 bases, and 7 bases had no gene match. CDR1 is LNHDA, CDR2 SQIVND, per germline (reference sequence). CDR3 size: 14 residues. The CDR3: CASSNRGMTDTQYF. CDR3 DNA: TGTGCCAGTTCGAACAGGGGGATGACAGATACGCAGTATTTT.

The chain carries TRBV6-1 and TRBJ2-7; TRBD2 matches at 12 bases. Losses at the gene ends were 4 bases for V and 6 bases for J; bases not matched to a gene: 13. Germline V gene data show CDR1 as MNHNS and CDR2 as SASEGT. This CDR3 comprises 17 residues. CDR3 amino acids: CASSGVVGLAGRAEQYF. Here the CDR3 DNA reads TGTGCCAGCAGTGGGGTGGTCGGACTAGCGGGACGGGCCGAGCAGTACTTC.

This chain links TRBV7-2 with TRBJ1-1; D remains unclear. V gave up 1 base and J gave up 1 base, with 7 bases separating them. Per the germline V gene, CDR1 is SGHTA and CDR2 is FQGNSA. This CDR3 spans 14 amino acids. Here the CDR3 reads CASSLELGNTEAFF. The CDR3 nucleotides read TGTGCCAGCAGCTTAGAGCTAGGGAACACTGAAGCTTTCTTT.

The rearrangement joins TRBV5-8 to TRBJ1-5; D is uncertain. Trimming pared 5 bases from V and 2 bases from J, leaving 14 bases between. This CDR3 comprises 15 residues. Germline loops: CDR1 SGHTS, CDR2 YDEGEE. Here the CDR3 reads CASSGWRVGNQPQHF. The CDR3 coding sequence is TGTGCCAGCAGTGGGTGGAGGGTGGGCAATCAGCCCCAGCATTTT.

The chain employs TRBV30 and TRBJ1-5; D is unclear. Trimming removed 2 bases from V and 0 bases from J, with 5 bases in between. Germline-derived CDR1 and CDR2 are GTSNPN and SVGIG (reference sequence). The CDR3 extends over 13 amino acids. The CDR3 region has the DNA TGTGCCTGGAGTCGAGATAGCAATCAGCCCCAGCATTTT. Translating it yields CAWSRDSNQPQHF.

This clone showed up just a few times. The chain couples TRBV2 to TRBJ2-7; D is uncertain. Germline assignment: CDR1 SNHLY and CDR2 FYNNEI. Trimming cost V 3 bases and J 0 bases, with 9 bases left between them. The CDR3 totals 14 residues. The CDR3 sequence is CASSDSLISYEQYF. In DNA, the CDR3 is TGTGCCAGCAGTGACAGTTTGATCTCCTACGAGCAGTACTTC.